The T cell receptor (beta chain) described here comes from a study of long-term antiretroviral therapy in people with HIV. General observations from the study: Whichever time point was examined, clones expanded before ART dominated the repertoire. Diversity went up after ART and still fell short of transplant donor controls.

The germline CDR1 and CDR2 sequences are SGHTA and FQGNSA. The CDR3 sequence is 13 residues long. With 2 bases removed from V and 7 bases from J, the gap between germline ends came to 11 bases. Survey level was the resolution at which the v3.0 immunoSEQ assay ran. Here immunoSEQ multiplex PCR was the method, and the copy in TCRdb shows in-frame clones only, minus some. The sample carries over 25,000 clones, roughly 80% recorded once. Concerning this clone itself: Its target is unknown.

This TCR was sampled from a man in his forties with HIV. The V call is TRBV7-2, the J call TRBJ1-1, with unresolved D. Sequenced here: unsorted PBMCs, sampled 3 years after starting antiretroviral therapy. Written as DNA, the CDR3 is TGTGCCAGCAGCTTATTCTACGGAGTTGAAGCTTTCTTT. This sequence encodes CASSLFYGVEAFF.